This is a list of T cell receptor beta chains from one sample in a study of T cell changes during pregnancy in multiple sclerosis. Only in-frame clones appear in the TCRdb table, and some are missing; sequencing was by immunoSEQ multiplex PCR. Among about 59,000 clones, about 94% were seen once, and the ten largest hold just over 2.5%. The specimen comprised CD8+ T cells from peripheral blood mononuclear cells, sampled after pregnancy. The receptors stem from a female donor with multiple sclerosis, enrolled in a pregnancy study. CDR3s include the opening cysteine and the closing phenylalanine or tryptophan.

j_call	v_call	cdr3_aa
TRBJ2-7	TRBV7-9	CASSLGAYVSYEQYF
TRBJ2-1	TRBV25-1	CASSELAKDNEQFF
TRBJ1-4	TRBV2	CASMGRVWKLFF
TRBJ2-7	TRBV27	CASSFGTSGRAFYEQYF
TRBJ2-7	TRBV2	CASSDRGQGLFYEQYF
TRBJ2-7	TRBV27	CASSATGRSSYEQYF
TRBJ2-2	TRBV30	CAWRSAGELFF
TRBJ2-7	TRBV4-1	CASSQGLGGEQYF
TRBJ2-1	TRBV19	CASSLLRDSNEQFF
TRBJ2-1	TRBV10-1	CASSSYNEQFF
TRBJ2-3	TRBV7-9	CASSPENTDTQYF
TRBJ2-7	TRBV15	CATSRVRGSYEQYF
TRBJ2-7	TRBV11-3	CASSFSGRSYEQYF
TRBJ2-6	TRBV2	CASSYRTSGANVLTF
TRBJ2-2	TRBV5-6	CASSLAGLAGAGELFF
TRBJ2-7	TRBV7-9	CASSGQGGTPYEQYF
TRBJ2-7	TRBV13	CASSPPPDSPYEQYF
TRBJ2-7	TRBV27	CASSSGLFYEQYF
TRBJ2-1	TRBV14	CASSQDTSGRVYNEQFF
TRBJ2-7	TRBV21-1	CASSKDRKDYEQYF
TRBJ2-7	TRBV27	CASSPTVQGYEQYF
TRBJ2-1	TRBV5-1	CASSLSWVGWGGRAEGDEQFF
TRBJ2-3	TRBV30	CAWSEGASFTDTQYF
TRBJ2-7	TRBV19	CASSVGTGLVYEQYF
TRBJ2-7	TRBV28	CASTLGTGGNEQYF
TRBJ1-4	TRBV11-2	CASSPRQGGSEKLFF